This entry lists 19 T cell receptor beta chains sequenced from one sample in a study of blood T cell repertoires in COVID-19. Some clones are missing from TCRdb's copy, which holds only in-frame ones; the method was immunoSEQ multiplex PCR. Here the sample spans about 210,000 clones, over 80% being singletons. Material for sequencing was peripheral blood. The source is an older woman with COVID-19, enrolled during active disease.

The chain combines TRBV2 with TRBJ1-2, with D possibly matching TRBD1 (6 bases). The CDR3 is 14 residues long. Germline values: CDR1 SNHLY, CDR2 FYNNEI. V was trimmed by 6 bases and J by 5 bases, leaving 16 bases between them. This CDR3 is CASRRTGIAYGYTF. The CDR3 nucleotides are TGTGCCAGCAGGAGAACAGGGATAGCTTATGGCTACACCTTC.

In this sample, this clone turned up once. The chain links TRBV2 to TRBJ2-5; perhaps TRBD2 as D (6 bases). V lost 7 bases to trimming and J lost 5 bases, with 20 bases between them. The germline gives CDR1 SNHLY, CDR2 FYNNEI. There are 15 residues in the CDR3. DNA of the CDR3: TGTGCCAGCACCCCCCGGGACTCCAGGGTGGAGACCCAGTACTTC. As protein: CASTPRDSRVETQYF.

V and J are TRBV7-9 and TRBJ2-2; D gene unclear. The CDR3 has 11 residues. V was trimmed by 5 bases and J by 7 bases, leaving 5 bases between them. Looked up from germline, CDR1 is SEHNR and CDR2 is FQNEAQ (reference sequence). This CDR3 reads CASSLSGELFF. The CDR3, as DNA: TGTGCCAGCAGCCTAAGCGGGGAGCTGTTTTTT. Drawing the rest from reference TRBV7-9 and TRBJ2-2, the complete variable domain is DTGVSQNPRHKITKRGQNVTFRCDPISEHNRLYWYRQTLGQGPEFLTYFQNEAQLEKSRLLSDRFSAERPKGSFSTLEIQRTEQGDSAMYLCASSLSGELFFGEGSRLTVL.

The chain couples TRBV7-3 to TRBJ1-6; D not certain. Germline CDR1 is SGHTA and CDR2 is FQGTGA. Between the trimmed V and J ends, which lost 8 bases and 7 bases, there was a span of 15 bases. This CDR3 is 14 amino acids long. CDR3 sequence reads: CASSTGTENSPLHF. CDR3 nucleotides: TGTGCCAGCTCGACGGGAACAGAGAATTCACCCCTCCACTTT.

V and J are TRBV6-4 and TRBJ2-1; 7 bases match TRBD1. V shed 10 bases and J 0 bases; nucleotides not matched to a gene: 9. The CDR3 sequence is 15 residues long. The germline CDR1 and CDR2 sequences are MRHNA and SNTAGT. CDR3 in DNA: TGTGCCACCTCGCCGAGGACAGGCTCCTACAATGAGCAGTTCTTC. This sequence encodes CATSPRTGSYNEQFF.

The chain is built from TRBV5-1 and TRBJ2-5, with D perhaps matching TRBD2 (5 bases). Trimming removed 0 bases from V and 2 bases from J, with 11 bases in between. Germline V lookup: CDR1 SGHRS, CDR2 YFSETQ. There are 15 residues in the CDR3. CDR3 loop: CASSLGLRGQETQYF. DNA for the CDR3: TGCGCCAGCAGCTTGGGGTTACGGGGTCAAGAGACCCAGTACTTC.

There are a few counts of this clone. This chain connects TRBV7-6 to TRBJ2-1; D perhaps matches TRBD2 (5 bases). Deletions cut 1 base from V and 0 bases from J, with 7 bases between. CDR1 SGHVS and CDR2 FNYEAQ come from the germline V gene. The CDR3 sequence is 15 residues long. The CDR3 here is CASSLGGISYNEQFF. The CDR3 DNA is TGTGCCAGCAGCTTAGGAGGGATCTCCTACAATGAGCAGTTCTTC.

The chain uses TRBV6-4 and TRBJ2-2; 11 nucleotides align to TRBD2. CDR1 MRHNA and CDR2 SNTAGT come from the germline V gene. The CDR3 runs 16 residues. Trimming removed 4 bases from V and 4 bases from J; junction bases left unmatched: 5. The CDR3 sequence is CASSASGRIGTGELFF. Written as DNA, the CDR3 is TGTGCCAGCAGTGCTAGCGGGAGGATAGGCACCGGGGAGCTGTTTTTT.

The V and J genes are TRBV15 and TRBJ2-1; TRBD2 agrees at 9 bases. The germline CDR1 and CDR2 sequences are LNHNV and YYDKDF (reference sequence). The junction had 9 bases not matched to a gene; V was cut back by 4 bases and J by 8 bases. This CDR3 spans 15 amino acids. CDR3 sequence reads: CATSTPGLAAHEQFF. CDR3 coding DNA: TGTGCCACCAGCACACCGGGACTAGCCGCCCATGAGCAGTTCTTC.

This sequence joins TRBV29-1 and TRBJ2-2; 7 positions agree with TRBD1. The germline CDR1 and CDR2 sequences are SQVTM and ANQGSEA. The length of the CDR3 is 13 residues. V lost 4 bases and J lost 5; bases outside the gene matches: 4. The CDR3 nucleotides read TGCAGCGTTGTCGGGACAGTGACCGGGGAGCTGTTTTTT. It encodes CSVVGTVTGELFF.

This clone has just a few counts. The chain employs TRBV28 and TRBJ1-4; D call uncertain. The CDR3 covers 17 residues. CDR1 is MDHEN and CDR2 is SYDVKM in the germline V gene. V was pared by 1 base and J by 8 bases, with 20 bases between. The CDR3 region has the DNA TGTGCCAGCAGTTTATCGGACGGCCGGGATGGTACGGAAAAACTGTTTTTT. It yields the protein CASSLSDGRDGTEKLFF.

The genes are TRBV28 and TRBJ2-7; 11 bases match TRBD1. V lost 7 bases and J lost 4; bases outside the gene matches: 12. CDR3 length: 16 amino acids. Germline assignment: CDR1 MDHEN and CDR2 SYDVKM. CDR3 nucleotide sequence: TGTGCCAGCAAAACAGCCGGACAGGGGGCGATATACGAGCAGTACTTC. Amino acids: CASKTAGQGAIYEQYF.

V is TRBV9 and J is TRBJ1-1; D is possibly TRBD1 (6 bases). The CDR3 loop spans 13 amino acids. V lost 2 bases and J lost 4, with 9 bases in between. Germline V gives CDR1 SGDLS, CDR2 YYNGEE. The CDR3 coding sequence is TGTGCCAGCAGCGTTGGACAGTCCACTGAAGCTTTCTTT. Encoded protein: CASSVGQSTEAFF. Full variable domain (missing parts from reference TRBV9 and TRBJ1-1): DSGVTQTPKHLITATGQRVTLRCSPRSGDLSVYWYQQSLDQGLQFLIQYYNGEERAKGNILERFSAQQFPDLHSELNLSSLELGDSALYFCASSVGQSTEAFFGQGTRLTVV.

The V gene is TRBV21-1, the J gene TRBJ2-7; TRBD1 is taken as the D call from the table, unchecked against the DNA. TRBV21-1 is flagged as a pseudogene. The CDR3 has 15 residues. In DNA, the CDR3 is TGTGCCAGCAGCAAAGAAAGGGTAAGGGGCTACGAGCAGTACGTC. It is translated as CASSKERVRGYEQYV.

The chain is built from TRBV10-3 and TRBJ2-1, with D maybe TRBD1 (7 bases). The length of the CDR3 is 16 residues. Germline values: CDR1 ENHRY, CDR2 SYGVKD. V shed 6 bases and J shed 3 bases, with 18 bases lying between them. CDR3 loop: CAISAGGAGGYNEQFF. In DNA, the CDR3 is TGTGCCATCAGCGCCGGAGGGGCAGGGGGCTACAATGAGCAGTTCTTC.

The chain uses TRBV4-2 and TRBJ2-5; 8 nucleotides agree with TRBD1. Trimming removed 2 bases from V and 1 base from J; junction bases left unmatched: 6. CDR1 is LGHNA, CDR2 YNFKEQ, per germline. The CDR3 length is 16 residues. In nucleotides, the CDR3 is TGTGCCAGCAGCCAACAGGGGGCCGCCCTCCAAGAGACCCAGTACTTC. It codes for CASSQQGAALQETQYF.

The V call is TRBV11-2, the J call TRBJ2-7; TRBD2 matches at 11 bases. CDR3 length equals 19 residues. The V gene's germline CDR1 is SGHAT and CDR2 FQNNGV. V shed 0 bases and J 4 bases; nucleotides not matched to a gene: 14. CDR3 residues: CASSLDHWLAGGMRYEQYF. The CDR3 DNA reads TGTGCCAGCAGCTTAGATCATTGGCTAGCGGGAGGTATGAGGTACGAGCAGTACTTC.

The chain joins TRBV7-2 to TRBJ2-5; a possible D gene is TRBD1 (5 bases). Germline-derived CDR1 and CDR2 are SGHTA and FQGNSA. V lost 2 bases, J lost 1 base, and 11 bases lay in between. This CDR3 comprises 15 residues. CDR3 sequence: CASSLPRQFQETQYF. The CDR3 nucleotides read TGTGCCAGCAGCTTACCCAGACAGTTCCAAGAGACCCAGTACTTC.

The chain employs TRBV5-5 and TRBJ1-1, with TRBD1 matching over 9 bases. The CDR3 loop spans 17 amino acids. Germline lookup yields CDR1 SGHKS and CDR2 YYEKEE (reference sequence). J was trimmed by 0 bases and V by 3 bases; bases with no gene match: 9. In DNA, the CDR3 is TGTGCCAGCAGCTCCCGCGTAGGGACAGGGCTGAACACTGAAGCTTTCTTT. It codes for CASSSRVGTGLNTEAFF.